This T cell receptor beta chain comes out of a study of blood T cell repertoires in COVID-19. Study as a whole: Sites in the United States, Italy and Spain provided acute and convalescent COVID-19 samples. The analysed material was cDNA or gDNA that came from T cells, B-cell-depleted T cells, or PBMCs.

Trimming removed 5 bases at V and 5 bases at J, with 15 bases between. This CDR3 contains 14 residues. The V gene's germline CDR1 is SGHDN and CDR2 FVKESK. As originally analysed: Nucleated cell number was recorded as an estimate derived from reference gene primer amplification. The data were produced by immunoSEQ multiplex PCR, yet TCRdb's version contains in-frame clones alone and is incomplete. That table gives V, J and clone size, and the DNA gave D and trimming. The sample shows fewer than 500,000 clones, roughly 89% of them seen only once. The chain carries TRBV14 and TRBJ1-2; TRBD1 might be the D (5 bases). The clonotype comes from a woman between 25 and 40 years old with acute or convalescent COVID-19. Material: peripheral blood. DNA of the CDR3: TGTGCCAGCAGCGCGGACACCGGACAATATGGCTACACCTTC. Its protein is CASSADTGQYGYTF.